A selection of T cell receptor beta chains follows, all from one sample in a study of cytomegalovirus exposure and HLA in healthy donors. The data were produced by immunoSEQ multiplex PCR, yet TCRdb's version contains in-frame clones alone and is incomplete. This table holds around 150,000 clones, about 74% found once. Sequencing used PBMCs. The receptors derive from a man aged 35 to 55 in good health and CMV-seronegative. The CDR3 runs from the conserved cysteine through the conserved F or W. The order of the fields is V gene, D gene, clone size, J gene, CDR3 DNA, CDR3 protein. D genes are given only for firm matches. A row's size may be missing; if present it is once, few, many or a size class.

V gene: TRBV13; D gene: .; clone size: .; J gene: TRBJ1-1; CDR3 DNA: TGTGCCAGCAGCTTAGCCAGGGCTGAAGCTTTCTTT; CDR3 protein: CASSLARAEAFF
V gene: TRBV5-6; D gene: .; clone size: few; J gene: TRBJ2-1; CDR3 DNA: TGTGCCAGCAGCTTGGCGGGGTCAGTCGCCAATGAGCAGTTCTTC; CDR3 protein: CASSLAGSVANEQFF
V gene: TRBV19; D gene: TRBD2; clone size: .; J gene: TRBJ2-7; CDR3 DNA: TGTGCCAGTAGTATGGTCGGGGGGGCGCGGGATAGATACGAGCAGTACTTC; CDR3 protein: CASSMVGGARDRYEQYF
V gene: TRBV7-2; D gene: TRBD1; clone size: .; J gene: TRBJ2-4; CDR3 DNA: TGTGCCAGCAGCACCCGGGACAGGGGAAACATTCAGTACTTC; CDR3 protein: CASSTRDRGNIQYF
V gene: TRBV19; D gene: .; clone size: .; J gene: TRBJ2-7; CDR3 DNA: TGTGCCAGTTCCCCGGCTAGCTCCTACGAGCAGTACTTC; CDR3 protein: CASSPASSYEQYF
V gene: TRBV2; D gene: TRBD1; clone size: .; J gene: TRBJ2-1; CDR3 DNA: TGTGCCAGCAGTGGCCCTTGGACAGGGCACAATGAGCAGTTCTTC; CDR3 protein: CASSGPWTGHNEQFF
V gene: TRBV7-9; D gene: .; clone size: once; J gene: TRBJ1-2; CDR3 DNA: TGTGCCAGCAGCTACGGGGACAAGGATGGCTACACCTTC; CDR3 protein: CASSYGDKDGYTF
V gene: TRBV11-3; D gene: TRBD1; clone size: .; J gene: TRBJ2-7; CDR3 DNA: TGTGCCAGCAGCTTAGAACCCGGGACAGAGTACGAGCAGTACTTC; CDR3 protein: CASSLEPGTEYEQYF
V gene: TRBV4-1; D gene: TRBD1; clone size: .; J gene: TRBJ2-7; CDR3 DNA: TGCGCCAGCAGCCCGCAGGACAGGGACGGCGAGCAGTACTTC; CDR3 protein: CASSPQDRDGEQYF
V gene: TRBV6-5; D gene: TRBD1; clone size: .; J gene: TRBJ1-1; CDR3 DNA: TGTGCCAGCAGTTCTAGGGGGCGCACAAGCACTGAAGCTTTCTTT; CDR3 protein: CASSSRGRTSTEAFF
V gene: TRBV5-6; D gene: .; clone size: .; J gene: TRBJ2-7; CDR3 DNA: TGTGCCAGCAGCGTCCGAGGGGGGGACGAGCAGTACTTC; CDR3 protein: CASSVRGGDEQYF
V gene: TRBV19; D gene: TRBD1; clone size: .; J gene: TRBJ2-7; CDR3 DNA: TGTGCCAGTAGTGCGACAGGGCAGCCCTACGAGCAGTACTTC; CDR3 protein: CASSATGQPYEQYF
V gene: TRBV5-6; D gene: .; clone size: few; J gene: TRBJ1-4; CDR3 DNA: TGTGCCAGCAGCCCGGACATTTCCAATGAAAAACTGTTTTTT; CDR3 protein: CASSPDISNEKLFF
V gene: TRBV6-5; D gene: .; clone size: .; J gene: TRBJ2-3; CDR3 DNA: TGTGCCAGCAGTTACTCGCCCCCGCCGGGTGATACGCAGTATTTT; CDR3 protein: CASSYSPPPGDTQYF
V gene: TRBV19; D gene: TRBD1; clone size: .; J gene: TRBJ1-1; CDR3 DNA: TGTGCCATCCGAGACAGGGTGAACACTGAAGCTTTCTTT; CDR3 protein: CAIRDRVNTEAFF
V gene: TRBV5-1; D gene: .; clone size: once; J gene: TRBJ1-1; CDR3 DNA: TGCGCCAGCAGCCCCACCGGTTGGAGTAAAGCTTTCTTT; CDR3 protein: CASSPTGWSKAFF
V gene: TRBV29-1; D gene: .; clone size: .; J gene: TRBJ1-1; CDR3 DNA: TGCAGCGTTGACGGGCAGGGCCAAGCTTTCTTT; CDR3 protein: CSVDGQGQAFF
V gene: TRBV7-3; D gene: TRBD1; clone size: .; J gene: TRBJ2-6; CDR3 DNA: TGTGCCAGCAGCGAGGGGACAGGGGGCTTATCGGGTGGGGCCAACGTCCTGACTTTC; CDR3 protein: CASSEGTGGLSGGANVLTF
V gene: TRBV5-4; D gene: TRBD1; clone size: .; J gene: TRBJ1-4; CDR3 DNA: TGTGCCAGCAGCTTGGCGGGACAGGAAAAACTGTTTTTT; CDR3 protein: CASSLAGQEKLFF
V gene: TRBV29-1; D gene: TRBD1; clone size: .; J gene: TRBJ2-4; CDR3 DNA: TGCAGCGCCGCGGACAGGGGGCCGGACATTCAGTACTTC; CDR3 protein: CSAADRGPDIQYF
V gene: TRBV27; D gene: .; clone size: .; J gene: TRBJ1-4; CDR3 DNA: TGTGCCAGCAGAGGGGATTCTAATGAAAAACTGTTTTTT; CDR3 protein: CASRGDSNEKLFF
V gene: TRBV6-1; D gene: TRBD1; clone size: .; J gene: TRBJ2-5; CDR3 DNA: TGTGCCAGCAGTATTGGGACAGGGCAAGAGACCCAGTACTTC; CDR3 protein: CASSIGTGQETQYF
V gene: TRBV9; D gene: TRBD2; clone size: few; J gene: TRBJ2-2; CDR3 DNA: TGTGCCAGCAGCCCCCAGGGACTAGCGGGGGGGCCGGCCGGGGAGCTGTTTTTT; CDR3 protein: CASSPQGLAGGPAGELFF
V gene: TRBV27; D gene: TRBD2; clone size: few; J gene: TRBJ2-5; CDR3 DNA: TGTGCCAGCACCCGGAAGCGGGGGGACCAAGAGACCCAGTACTTC; CDR3 protein: CASTRKRGDQETQYF
V gene: TRBV11-1; D gene: .; clone size: .; J gene: TRBJ2-1; CDR3 DNA: TGTGCCAGCAGCTTAGATGTAGTGCAGGATGAGCAGTTCTTC; CDR3 protein: CASSLDVVQDEQFF
V gene: TRBV25-1; D gene: TRBD1; clone size: .; J gene: TRBJ2-2; CDR3 DNA: TGTGCCAGCAGACCCGCAGGGGGCGCGGACGGGGAGCTGTTTTTT; CDR3 protein: CASRPAGGADGELFF
V gene: TRBV4-1; D gene: .; clone size: .; J gene: TRBJ2-3; CDR3 DNA: TGCGCCAGCAGCCAACACACAGATACGCAGTATTTT; CDR3 protein: CASSQHTDTQYF
V gene: TRBV30; D gene: TRBD2; clone size: .; J gene: TRBJ2-2; CDR3 DNA: TGTGCCTGGAGTCTCAAGCGGGGGTACACCGGGGAGCTGTTTTTT; CDR3 protein: CAWSLKRGYTGELFF
V gene: TRBV5-6; D gene: TRBD1; clone size: .; J gene: TRBJ1-2; CDR3 DNA: TGTGCCAGCAGCTGGGGACAGTTTGATGGCTACACCTTC; CDR3 protein: CASSWGQFDGYTF
V gene: TRBV30; D gene: .; clone size: .; J gene: TRBJ1-3; CDR3 DNA: TGTGCCTGGAGTGGAGTGCGCTCTGGAAACACCATATATTTT; CDR3 protein: CAWSGVRSGNTIYF
V gene: TRBV7-9; D gene: .; clone size: .; J gene: TRBJ1-2; CDR3 DNA: TGTGCCAGCAGCCCACACAACCGAATTGGGTCGGGTGTTGGCTACACCTTC; CDR3 protein: CASSPHNRIGSGVGYTF
V gene: TRBV7-6; D gene: TRBD2; clone size: .; J gene: TRBJ2-3; CDR3 DNA: TGTGCCAGCAGCTTAGGGACTAGCGGGAGTATGGATACGCAGTATTTT; CDR3 protein: CASSLGTSGSMDTQYF
V gene: TRBV11-3; D gene: .; clone size: .; J gene: TRBJ2-5; CDR3 DNA: TGTGCCAGCAGCTTAGGAGGGCGGGTCCAAGAGACCCAGTACTTC; CDR3 protein: CASSLGGRVQETQYF
V gene: TRBV6-5; D gene: .; clone size: .; J gene: TRBJ2-1; CDR3 DNA: TGTGCCAGCAGTTACTTTAGACAGGACCGGCAGTTCTTC; CDR3 protein: CASSYFRQDRQFF
V gene: TRBV19; D gene: TRBD1; clone size: .; J gene: TRBJ1-6; CDR3 DNA: TGTGCCAGTAGTATCGGGACAGGGTTCTCACCCCTCCACTTT; CDR3 protein: CASSIGTGFSPLHF
V gene: TRBV25-1; D gene: TRBD2; clone size: .; J gene: TRBJ2-1; CDR3 DNA: TGTGCCAGCAGTGAAAATAATCTGGGTCGGGGGGAGGATGAGCAGTTCTTC; CDR3 protein: CASSENNLGRGEDEQFF
V gene: TRBV6-1; D gene: TRBD1; clone size: .; J gene: TRBJ2-7; CDR3 DNA: TGTGCCAGCAGTCAGTTAAAGACAGGGCGGGTCGAGCAGTACTTC; CDR3 protein: CASSQLKTGRVEQYF
V gene: TRBV4-3; D gene: .; clone size: .; J gene: TRBJ1-5; CDR3 DNA: TGCGCTAATATGGACGAGACAGTGAATCAGCCCCAGCATTTT; CDR3 protein: CANMDETVNQPQHF
V gene: TRBV14; D gene: .; clone size: .; J gene: TRBJ1-6; CDR3 DNA: TGTGCCAGCAGCCAGTTTGACAGTTATAATTCACCCCTCCACTTT; CDR3 protein: CASSQFDSYNSPLHF
V gene: TRBV7-2; D gene: .; clone size: .; J gene: TRBJ2-3; CDR3 DNA: TGTGCCAGCAGCTCCTTGCCCGGTACGCAGTATTTT; CDR3 protein: CASSSLPGTQYF
V gene: TRBV19; D gene: .; clone size: once; J gene: TRBJ2-7; CDR3 DNA: TGTGCCAGTAGCCTTGGGCAGGCCCCCTACGAGCAGTACTTC; CDR3 protein: CASSLGQAPYEQYF
V gene: TRBV5-4; D gene: .; clone size: .; J gene: TRBJ1-1; CDR3 DNA: TGTGCCAGCAGCTTCGACAAGAACACTGAAGCTTTCTTT; CDR3 protein: CASSFDKNTEAFF
V gene: TRBV7-3; D gene: .; clone size: .; J gene: TRBJ2-3; CDR3 DNA: TGTGCCAGCAGCTCCTGGGGCCAGGGGTCCACAGATACGCAGTATTTT; CDR3 protein: CASSSWGQGSTDTQYF
V gene: TRBV28; D gene: TRBD1; clone size: .; J gene: TRBJ2-7; CDR3 DNA: TGTGCCAGCAGTTTCTCAGGGGGGCAGTACTTC; CDR3 protein: CASSFSGGQYF
V gene: TRBV9; D gene: TRBD1; clone size: .; J gene: TRBJ1-1; CDR3 DNA: TGTGCCAGCAGCCCCGGCGGACAGGGGTACACTGAAGCTTTCTTT; CDR3 protein: CASSPGGQGYTEAFF
V gene: TRBV7-9; D gene: TRBD2; clone size: .; J gene: TRBJ2-2; CDR3 DNA: TGTGCCAGCAGCATCTACCCGGGACTAGCGGGAGTGCCCGGGGAGCTGTTTTTT; CDR3 protein: CASSIYPGLAGVPGELFF
V gene: TRBV11-3; D gene: .; clone size: once; J gene: TRBJ1-1; CDR3 DNA: TGTGCCAGCAGCTTCGCGGGGTTGAACACTGAAGCTTTCTTT; CDR3 protein: CASSFAGLNTEAFF
V gene: TRBV6-5; D gene: .; clone size: .; J gene: TRBJ1-5; CDR3 DNA: TGTGCCAGCAGCCCTACAGGCAGGAGCAATCAGCCCCAGCATTTT; CDR3 protein: CASSPTGRSNQPQHF
V gene: TRBV4-3; D gene: TRBD2; clone size: few; J gene: TRBJ2-1; CDR3 DNA: TGCGCCAGCAGCGGTCTGGGACTAGCGGGAGAGGATGAGCAGTTCTTC; CDR3 protein: CASSGLGLAGEDEQFF
V gene: TRBV11-2; D gene: TRBD1; clone size: .; J gene: TRBJ2-1; CDR3 DNA: TGTGCCAGCAGCTCGGGACAGGGGGCTGGTGAGCAGTTCTTC; CDR3 protein: CASSSGQGAGEQFF
V gene: TRBV7-9; D gene: .; clone size: few; J gene: TRBJ1-1; CDR3 DNA: TGTGCCAGCAGCCCCCTGGTCGGGGTCTTGAGCACTGAAGCTTTCTTT; CDR3 protein: CASSPLVGVLSTEAFF
V gene: TRBV18; D gene: .; clone size: .; J gene: TRBJ2-1; CDR3 DNA: TGTGCCAGCTCACCATCCGGGACTCCCAATGAGCAGTTCTTC; CDR3 protein: CASSPSGTPNEQFF
V gene: TRBV5-6; D gene: TRBD1; clone size: .; J gene: TRBJ1-2; CDR3 DNA: TGTGCCAGCAGCTTGGGACAGGGCGGACTCTATGGCTACACCTTC; CDR3 protein: CASSLGQGGLYGYTF
V gene: TRBV7-9; D gene: TRBD2; clone size: .; J gene: TRBJ2-3; CDR3 DNA: TGTGCCACCGGCCGAGCGGGAGGGCCAAAAGATACGCAGTATTTT; CDR3 protein: CATGRAGGPKDTQYF
V gene: TRBV6-5; D gene: .; clone size: once; J gene: TRBJ1-2; CDR3 DNA: TGTGCCAGCAGTTTCAGGGATAACTATGGCTACACCTTC; CDR3 protein: CASSFRDNYGYTF
V gene: TRBV6-5; D gene: .; clone size: .; J gene: TRBJ1-3; CDR3 DNA: TGTGCCAGCAGTTACTCGAGTAACTCTGGAAACACCATATATTTT; CDR3 protein: CASSYSSNSGNTIYF
V gene: TRBV4-1; D gene: TRBD2; clone size: .; J gene: TRBJ2-1; CDR3 DNA: TGCGCCAGCAGCCAAGATTGGTCTAGCGGGAGCCCCAATGAGCAGTTCTTC; CDR3 protein: CASSQDWSSGSPNEQFF
V gene: TRBV7-8; D gene: .; clone size: .; J gene: TRBJ1-5; CDR3 DNA: TGTGCCAGCAGCTTAGTTCTTAATCAGCCCCAGCATTTT; CDR3 protein: CASSLVLNQPQHF
V gene: TRBV19; D gene: TRBD2; clone size: .; J gene: TRBJ2-3; CDR3 DNA: TGTGCCAGTTCCGGGACTAGCGGGATAAGTGGCACAGATACGCAGTATTTT; CDR3 protein: CASSGTSGISGTDTQYF
V gene: TRBV5-4; D gene: .; clone size: .; J gene: TRBJ2-1; CDR3 DNA: TGTGCCAGCAGCTTGGTTGGGCTTCGTTCCTACAATGAGCAGTTCTTC; CDR3 protein: CASSLVGLRSYNEQFF